The rows below give T cell receptor beta chains drawn from one sample of a study of shared clonotypes between healthy human individuals. Libraries were prepared by immunoSEQ multiplex PCR; TCRdb keeps only in-frame clonotypes and omits some of them. This table holds under 750,000 clones, 55% to 80% found once. The sample was memory CD4+ T cells sorted from blood. Receptors originate from a young woman in good health. CDR3s include the opening cysteine and the closing phenylalanine or tryptophan. A D gene is named only where the DNA matches it firmly. The size of a clone is reported for some rows only, either as once, few or many, or as a class for expanded clones.

J | D | size | V | CDR3 | DNA
TRBJ1-1 | . | few | TRBV14 | CASSQVAGANTEAFF | TGTGCCAGCAGCCAAGTAGCAGGGGCTAACACTGAAGCTTTCTTT
TRBJ1-1 | . | few | TRBV10-1 | CASSQGSNTEAFF | TGCGCCAGCAGCCAGGGAAGCAACACTGAAGCTTTCTTT
TRBJ2-1 | . | once | TRBV6-1 | CASRATGPSYNEQFF | TGTGCCAGCAGGGCGACAGGACCCTCCTACAATGAGCAGTTCTTC
TRBJ2-5 | TRBD2 | . | TRBV4-2 | CASSQQPGTSGSRQETQYF | TGTGCCAGCAGCCAACAGCCGGGCACTAGCGGGAGCCGCCAAGAGACCCAGTACTTC
TRBJ2-5 | . | . | TRBV7-2 | CASSLDWNKETQYF | TGTGCCAGCAGCTTGGACTGGAACAAAGAGACCCAGTACTTC
TRBJ2-7 | TRBD2 | . | TRBV19 | CASRGLAGGNSYEQYF | TGTGCCAGCCGGGGACTAGCGGGAGGGAACTCCTACGAGCAGTACTTC
TRBJ2-3 | TRBD2 | . | TRBV7-8 | CASSPKLAGVVDTQYF | TGTGCCAGCAGCCCTAAACTAGCGGGAGTGGTGGATACGCAGTATTTT
TRBJ2-1 | TRBD2 | . | TRBV28 | CASRNRGTSGEQFF | TGTGCCAGCAGGAACCGAGGGACTAGTGGTGAGCAGTTCTTC
TRBJ2-7 | TRBD2 | few | TRBV28 | CASSPWTSGVRYEQYF | TGTGCCAGCAGTCCCTGGACTAGCGGGGTTCGGTACGAGCAGTACTTC
TRBJ1-2 | . | few | TRBV6-5 | CASSYDSNYGYTF | TGTGCCAGCAGTTACGACAGTAACTATGGCTACACCTTC
TRBJ1-5 | . | . | TRBV2 | CASNEGYGQPQHF | TGTGCCAGCAACGAGGGGTATGGTCAGCCCCAGCATTTT
TRBJ1-1 | . | . | TRBV5-1 | CASKTGSNTEAFF | TGCGCCAGCAAGACAGGATCGAACACTGAAGCTTTCTTT
TRBJ2-3 | . | . | TRBV6-6 | CASTSGGADTQYF | TGTGCCAGCACCTCAGGTGGGGCCGATACGCAGTATTTT
TRBJ2-7 | . | . | TRBV28 | CASSLGGYEQYF | TGTGCCAGCAGTTTAGGAGGGTACGAGCAGTACTTC
TRBJ2-1 | TRBD2 | . | TRBV11-3 | CASSLGLAVENEQFF | TGTGCCAGCAGCTTAGGACTAGCCGTTGAGAATGAGCAGTTCTTC
TRBJ2-7 | TRBD2 | . | TRBV5-4 | CASSLYGSGRSYEQYF | TGTGCCAGCAGCTTGTATGGTAGCGGGAGATCGTACGAGCAGTACTTC
TRBJ2-2 | . | . | TRBV14 | CASSPGPGPGELFF | TGTGCCAGCAGCCCCGGACCAGGGCCCGGGGAGCTGTTTTTT
TRBJ1-3 | . | few | TRBV14 | CASSQERTTGSTIYF | TGTGCCAGCAGCCAAGAACGGACGACTGGCTCCACCATATATTTT
TRBJ1-5 | . | . | TRBV19 | CASSIWGTGNQPQHF | TGTGCCAGTAGTATCTGGGGTACGGGCAATCAGCCCCAGCATTTT
TRBJ2-7 | . | . | TRBV6-6 | CASSYSPRTHEQYF | TGTGCCAGCAGTTACTCGCCTCGGACCCACGAGCAGTACTTC
TRBJ2-7 | . | . | TRBV7-9 | CASSFREDYYEQYF | TGTGCCAGCAGCTTCCGAGAAGACTACTACGAGCAGTACTTC
TRBJ2-1 | . | once | TRBV5-4 | CASSLLPVARNEQFF | TGTGCCAGCAGCTTGTTGCCGGTAGCGCGGAATGAGCAGTTCTTC
TRBJ2-7 | . | . | TRBV27 | CASSFGQGLSYEQYF | TGTGCCAGCAGTTTTGGGCAGGGGCTATCCTACGAGCAGTACTTC
TRBJ2-6 | TRBD1 | . | TRBV27 | CASSLTGYFRSGANVLTF | TGTGCCAGCAGTTTGACAGGGTACTTCCGCTCTGGGGCCAACGTCCTGACTTTC
TRBJ2-6 | . | . | TRBV6-5 | CASSYSGSSGANVLTF | TGTGCCAGCAGTTACTCGGGCAGCTCTGGGGCCAACGTCCTGACTTTC
TRBJ2-1 | . | . | TRBV5-4 | CASSLRGRDNEQFF | TGTGCCAGCAGCTTGAGGGGCCGAGATAATGAGCAGTTCTTC
TRBJ2-7 | TRBD1 | . | TRBV11-2 | CASSTRDSRYEQYF | TGTGCCAGCAGCACCAGGGACAGCAGATACGAGCAGTACTTC
TRBJ2-3 | . | few | TRBV10-3 | CAISESLDTQYF | TGTGCCATCAGTGAGTCACTAGATACGCAGTATTTT
TRBJ2-2 | . | . | TRBV7-2 | CASSPSMNTGELFF | TGTGCCAGCAGCCCGAGTATGAACACCGGGGAGCTGTTTTTT
TRBJ1-2 | TRBD1 | . | TRBV19 | CASTGTGLVNGYTF | TGTGCCAGCACCGGGACAGGGCTCGTAAATGGCTACACCTTC
TRBJ2-1 | . | . | TRBV11-3 | CASSLGTYQPGFF | TGTGCCAGCAGCTTAGGGACCTACCAACCGGGGTTCTTC
TRBJ1-4 | TRBD1 | . | TRBV11-1 | CASSFGQGRGEKLFF | TGTGCCAGCAGCTTCGGACAGGGGAGAGGTGAAAAACTGTTTTTT
TRBJ2-2 | . | once | TRBV7-2 | CASSLVVSGELFF | TGTGCCAGCAGCTTAGTGGTTTCCGGGGAGCTGTTTTTT
TRBJ2-3 | . | few | TRBV21-1 | CASSTRDKSTDTQYF | TGTGCCAGCAGCACCCGGGACAAAAGCACAGATACGCAGTATTTT
TRBJ2-5 | . | . | TRBV5-4 | CASSLDIPHQETQYF | TGTGCCAGCAGCTTAGACATCCCTCATCAAGAGACCCAGTACTTC
TRBJ1-1 | . | . | TRBV27 | CASSLLAAGSGNTEAFF | TGTGCCAGCAGTTTATTAGCGGCGGGCTCGGGGAACACTGAAGCTTTCTTT
TRBJ2-2 | . | . | TRBV11-3 | CASSFLPNTGELFF | TGTGCCAGCAGCTTCCTTCCCAACACCGGGGAGCTGTTTTTT